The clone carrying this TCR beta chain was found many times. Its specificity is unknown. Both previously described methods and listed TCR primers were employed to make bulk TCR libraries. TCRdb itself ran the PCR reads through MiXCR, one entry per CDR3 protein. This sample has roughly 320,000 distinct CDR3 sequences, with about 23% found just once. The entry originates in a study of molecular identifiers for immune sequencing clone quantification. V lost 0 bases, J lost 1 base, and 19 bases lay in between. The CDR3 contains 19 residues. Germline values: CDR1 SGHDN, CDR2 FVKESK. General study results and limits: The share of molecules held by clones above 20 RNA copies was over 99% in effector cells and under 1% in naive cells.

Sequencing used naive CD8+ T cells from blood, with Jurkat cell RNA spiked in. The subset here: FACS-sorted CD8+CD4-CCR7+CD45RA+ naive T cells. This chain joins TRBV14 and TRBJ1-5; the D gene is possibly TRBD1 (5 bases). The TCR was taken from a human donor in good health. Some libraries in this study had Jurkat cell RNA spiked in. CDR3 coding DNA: TGTGCCAGCAGCCAAGAAGGGAGATGGATCGGGGACAGCAATCAGCCCCAGCATTTT. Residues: CASSQEGRWIGDSNQPQHF. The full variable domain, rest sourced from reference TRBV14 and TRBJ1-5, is EAGVTQFPSHSVIEKGQTVTLRCDPISGHDNLYWYRRVMGKEIKFLLHFVKESKQDESGMPNNRFLAERTGGTYSTLKVQPAELEDSGVYFCASSQEGRWIGDSNQPQHFGDGTRLSIL.